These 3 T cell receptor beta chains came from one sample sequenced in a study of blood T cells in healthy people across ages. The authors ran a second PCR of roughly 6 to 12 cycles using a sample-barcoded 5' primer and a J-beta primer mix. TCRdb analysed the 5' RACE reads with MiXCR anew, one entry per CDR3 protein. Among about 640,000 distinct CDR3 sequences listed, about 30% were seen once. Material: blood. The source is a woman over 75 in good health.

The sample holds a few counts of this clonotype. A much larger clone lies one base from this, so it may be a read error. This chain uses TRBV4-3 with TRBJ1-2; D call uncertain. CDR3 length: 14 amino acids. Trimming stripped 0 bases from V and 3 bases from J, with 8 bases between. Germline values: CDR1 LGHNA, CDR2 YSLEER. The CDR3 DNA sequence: TGCGCCAGCAGCCAAGATGACCAGGACTATGGCTACACCTTC. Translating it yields CASSQDDQDYGYTF.

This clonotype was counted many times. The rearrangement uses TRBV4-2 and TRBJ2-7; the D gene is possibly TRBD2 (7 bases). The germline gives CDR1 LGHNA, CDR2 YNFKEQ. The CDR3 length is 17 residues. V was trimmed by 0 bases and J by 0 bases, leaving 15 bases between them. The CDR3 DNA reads TGTGCCAGCAGCCAAGAACTGGGGGGGGCATCCTCCTACGAGCAGTACTTC. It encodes CASSQELGGASSYEQYF.

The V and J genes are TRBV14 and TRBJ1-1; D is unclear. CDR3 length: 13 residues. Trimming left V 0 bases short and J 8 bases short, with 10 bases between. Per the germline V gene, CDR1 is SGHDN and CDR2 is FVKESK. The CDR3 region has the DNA TGTGCCAGCAGCCAAGATCGCCGCGCGGAAGCTTTCTTT. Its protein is CASSQDRRAEAFF.